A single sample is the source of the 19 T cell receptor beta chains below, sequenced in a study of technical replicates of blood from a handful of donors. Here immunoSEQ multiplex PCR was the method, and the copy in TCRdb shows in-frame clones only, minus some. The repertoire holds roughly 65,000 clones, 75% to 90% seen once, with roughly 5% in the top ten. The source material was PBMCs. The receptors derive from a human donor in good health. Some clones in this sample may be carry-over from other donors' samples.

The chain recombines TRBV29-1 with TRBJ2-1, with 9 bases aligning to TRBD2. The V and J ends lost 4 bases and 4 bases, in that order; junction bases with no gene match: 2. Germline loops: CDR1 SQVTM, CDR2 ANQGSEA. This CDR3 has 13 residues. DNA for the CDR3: TGCAGCGTTGGGAGCGGGGGGTACAATGAGCAGTTCTTC. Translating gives CSVGSGGYNEQFF.

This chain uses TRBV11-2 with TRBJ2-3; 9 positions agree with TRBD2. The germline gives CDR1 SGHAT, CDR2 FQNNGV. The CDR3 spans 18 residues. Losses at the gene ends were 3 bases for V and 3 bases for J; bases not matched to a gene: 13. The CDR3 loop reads CASSFRGVAGAATDTQYF. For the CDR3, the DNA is TGTGCCAGCAGCTTCCGGGGGGTAGCGGGGGCCGCAACAGATACGCAGTATTTT.

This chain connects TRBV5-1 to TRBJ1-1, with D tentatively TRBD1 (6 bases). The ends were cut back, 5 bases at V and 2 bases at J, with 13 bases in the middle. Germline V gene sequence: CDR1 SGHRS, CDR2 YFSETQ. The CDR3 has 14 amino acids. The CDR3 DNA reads TGCGCCAGCAGAACCGGGACACCAAACACTGAAGCTTTCTTT. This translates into CASRTGTPNTEAFF.

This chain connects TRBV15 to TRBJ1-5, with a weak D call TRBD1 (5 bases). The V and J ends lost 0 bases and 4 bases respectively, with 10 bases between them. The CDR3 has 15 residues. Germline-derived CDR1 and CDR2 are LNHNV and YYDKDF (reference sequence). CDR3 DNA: TGTGCCACCAGCAGAGAACAGGCTACTAATCAGCCCCAGCATTTT. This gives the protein CATSREQATNQPQHF.

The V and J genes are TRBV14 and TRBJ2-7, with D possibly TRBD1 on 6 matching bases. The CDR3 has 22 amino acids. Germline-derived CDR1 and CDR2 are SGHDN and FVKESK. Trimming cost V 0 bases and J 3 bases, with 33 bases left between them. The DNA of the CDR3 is TGTGCCAGCAGCCAAGAGTGGTGCGTACAGGGATGGGTCGGGGTCCTCCGCTACGAGCAGTACTTC. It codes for CASSQEWCVQGWVGVLRYEQYF.

Here the CDR3 reads CASSPPGRGANTEAFF. As DNA, the CDR3 is TGTGCCAGCAGCCCCCCAGGCAGGGGAGCAAACACTGAAGCTTTCTTT. The gene calls are TRBV9 and TRBJ1-1, with D perhaps matching TRBD1 (6 bases). The V end was cut by 4 bases, the J end by 2 bases, with 18 bases between. CDR3 length: 16 amino acids. Germline CDR1 reads SGDLS; CDR2 reads YYNGEE. Supplemented by reference TRBV9 and TRBJ1-1, the full variable domain reads DSGVTQTPKHLITATGQRVTLRCSPRSGDLSVYWYQQSLDQGLQFLIQYYNGEERAKGNILERFSAQQFPDLHSELNLSSLELGDSALYFCASSPPGRGANTEAFFGQGTRLTVV.

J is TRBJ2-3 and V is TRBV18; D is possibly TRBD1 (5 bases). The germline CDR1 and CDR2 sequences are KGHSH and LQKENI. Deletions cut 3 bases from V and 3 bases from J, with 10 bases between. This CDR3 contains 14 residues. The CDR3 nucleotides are TGTGCCAGCTCACCGGTCGGACAAACAGATACGCAGTATTTT. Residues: CASSPVGQTDTQYF.

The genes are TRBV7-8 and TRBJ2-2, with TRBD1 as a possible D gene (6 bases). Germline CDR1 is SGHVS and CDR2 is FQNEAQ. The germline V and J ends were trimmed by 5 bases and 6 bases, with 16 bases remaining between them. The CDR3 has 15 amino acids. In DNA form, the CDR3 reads TGTGCCAGCAGCCAGACCGGGACACGGGCCGGGGAGCTGTTTTTT. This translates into CASSQTGTRAGELFF. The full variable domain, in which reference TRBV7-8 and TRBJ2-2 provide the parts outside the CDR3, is GAGVSQSPRYKVAKRGQDVALRCDPISGHVSLFWYQQALGQGPEFLTYFQNEAQLDKSGLPSDRFFAERPEGSVSTLKIQRTQQEDSAVYLCASSQTGTRAGELFFGEGSRLTVL.

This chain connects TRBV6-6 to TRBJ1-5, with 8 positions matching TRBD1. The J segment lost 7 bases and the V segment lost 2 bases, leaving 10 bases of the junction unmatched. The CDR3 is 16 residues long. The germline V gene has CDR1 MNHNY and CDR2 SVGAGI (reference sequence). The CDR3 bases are TGTGCCAGCAGTTACACCCGCCAGGGGGCGGGCCAGCCCCAGCATTTT. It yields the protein CASSYTRQGAGQPQHF.

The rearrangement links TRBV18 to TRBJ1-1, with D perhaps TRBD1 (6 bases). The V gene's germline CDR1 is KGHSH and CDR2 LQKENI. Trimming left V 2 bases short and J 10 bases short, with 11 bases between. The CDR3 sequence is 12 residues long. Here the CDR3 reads CASSPKDSGAFF. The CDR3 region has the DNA TGTGCCAGCTCACCAAAGGACAGCGGAGCTTTCTTT.

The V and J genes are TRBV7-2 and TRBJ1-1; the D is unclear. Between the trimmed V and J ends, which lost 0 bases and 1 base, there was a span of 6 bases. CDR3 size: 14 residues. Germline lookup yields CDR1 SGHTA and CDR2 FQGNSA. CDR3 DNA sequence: TGTGCCAGCAGCTTAGCGAGAAGGAACACTGAAGCTTTCTTT. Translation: CASSLARRNTEAFF.

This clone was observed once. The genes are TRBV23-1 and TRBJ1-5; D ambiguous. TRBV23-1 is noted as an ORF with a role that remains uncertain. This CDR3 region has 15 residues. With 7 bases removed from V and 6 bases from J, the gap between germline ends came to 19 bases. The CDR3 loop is CASIQSSGGGQPQHF. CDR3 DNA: TGCGCCAGCATTCAGTCTTCAGGAGGAGGTCAGCCCCAGCATTTT.

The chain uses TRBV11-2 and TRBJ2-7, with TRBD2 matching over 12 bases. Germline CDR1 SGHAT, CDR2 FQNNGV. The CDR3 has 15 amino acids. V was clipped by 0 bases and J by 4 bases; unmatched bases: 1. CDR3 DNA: TGTGCCAGCAGCTTAGATGGGACTAGCGGGTACGAGCAGTACTTC. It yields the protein CASSLDGTSGYEQYF.

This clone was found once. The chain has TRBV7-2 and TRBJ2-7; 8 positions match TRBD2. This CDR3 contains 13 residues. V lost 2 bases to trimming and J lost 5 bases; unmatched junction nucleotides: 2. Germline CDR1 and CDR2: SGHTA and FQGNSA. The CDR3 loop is CASSLLAGHEQYF. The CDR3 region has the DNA TGTGCCAGCAGCTTACTAGCGGGCCACGAGCAGTACTTC.

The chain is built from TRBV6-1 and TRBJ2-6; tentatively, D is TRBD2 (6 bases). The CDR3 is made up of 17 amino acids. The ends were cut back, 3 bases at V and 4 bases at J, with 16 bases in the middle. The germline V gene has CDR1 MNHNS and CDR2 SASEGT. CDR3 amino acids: CASSDMRGAGGANVLTF. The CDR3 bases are TGTGCCAGCAGTGACATGCGGGGTGCGGGAGGGGCCAACGTCCTGACTTTC.

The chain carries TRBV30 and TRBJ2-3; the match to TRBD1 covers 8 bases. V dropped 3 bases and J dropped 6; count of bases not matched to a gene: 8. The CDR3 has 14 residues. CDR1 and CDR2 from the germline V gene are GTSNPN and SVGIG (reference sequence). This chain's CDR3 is CAWRAGGSLDTQYF. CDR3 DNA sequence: TGTGCCTGGAGGGCAGGGGGCAGTTTGGATACGCAGTATTTT.

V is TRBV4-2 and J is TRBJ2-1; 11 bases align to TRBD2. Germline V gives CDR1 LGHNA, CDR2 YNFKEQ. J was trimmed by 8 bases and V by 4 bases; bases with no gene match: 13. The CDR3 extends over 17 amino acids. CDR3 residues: CASSPQVAGGGGHEQFF. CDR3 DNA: TGTGCCAGCAGCCCACAGGTAGCGGGAGGGGGGGGGCATGAGCAGTTCTTC.

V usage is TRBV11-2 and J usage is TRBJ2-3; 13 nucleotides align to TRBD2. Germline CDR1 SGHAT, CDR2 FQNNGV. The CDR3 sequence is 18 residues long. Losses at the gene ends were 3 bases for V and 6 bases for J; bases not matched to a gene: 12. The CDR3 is CASSFGLAGALVPDTQYF. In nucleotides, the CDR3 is TGTGCCAGCAGCTTCGGACTAGCGGGGGCCCTCGTACCGGATACGCAGTATTTT. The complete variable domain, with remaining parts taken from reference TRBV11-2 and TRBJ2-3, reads EAGVAQSPRYKIIEKRQSVAFWCNPISGHATLYWYQQILGQGPKLLIQFQNNGVVDDSQLPKDRFSAERLKGVDSTLKIQPAKLEDSAVYLCASSFGLAGALVPDTQYFGPGTRLTVL.

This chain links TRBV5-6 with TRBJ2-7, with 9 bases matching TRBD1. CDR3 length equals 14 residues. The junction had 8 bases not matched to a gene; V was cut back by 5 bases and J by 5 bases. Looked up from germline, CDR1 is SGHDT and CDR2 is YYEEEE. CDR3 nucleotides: TGTGCCAGCAGGTGGGGGACAGGGTTCGACGAGCAGTACTTC. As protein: CASRWGTGFDEQYF.